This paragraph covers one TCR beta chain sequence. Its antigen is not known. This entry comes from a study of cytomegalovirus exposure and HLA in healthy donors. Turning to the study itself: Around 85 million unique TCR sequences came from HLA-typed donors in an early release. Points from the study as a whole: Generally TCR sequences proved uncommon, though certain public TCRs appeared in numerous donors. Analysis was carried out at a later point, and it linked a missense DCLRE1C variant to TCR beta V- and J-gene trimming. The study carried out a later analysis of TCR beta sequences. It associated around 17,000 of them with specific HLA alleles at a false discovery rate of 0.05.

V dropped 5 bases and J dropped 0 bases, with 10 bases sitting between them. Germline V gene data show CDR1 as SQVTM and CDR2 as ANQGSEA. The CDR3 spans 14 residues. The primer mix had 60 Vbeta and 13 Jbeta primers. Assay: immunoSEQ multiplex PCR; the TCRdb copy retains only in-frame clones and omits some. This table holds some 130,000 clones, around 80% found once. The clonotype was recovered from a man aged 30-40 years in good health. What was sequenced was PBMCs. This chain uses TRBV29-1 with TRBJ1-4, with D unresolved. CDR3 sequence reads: CSVSPGATNEKLFF. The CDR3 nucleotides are TGCAGCGTTTCCCCGGGAGCAACTAATGAAAAACTGTTTTTT.